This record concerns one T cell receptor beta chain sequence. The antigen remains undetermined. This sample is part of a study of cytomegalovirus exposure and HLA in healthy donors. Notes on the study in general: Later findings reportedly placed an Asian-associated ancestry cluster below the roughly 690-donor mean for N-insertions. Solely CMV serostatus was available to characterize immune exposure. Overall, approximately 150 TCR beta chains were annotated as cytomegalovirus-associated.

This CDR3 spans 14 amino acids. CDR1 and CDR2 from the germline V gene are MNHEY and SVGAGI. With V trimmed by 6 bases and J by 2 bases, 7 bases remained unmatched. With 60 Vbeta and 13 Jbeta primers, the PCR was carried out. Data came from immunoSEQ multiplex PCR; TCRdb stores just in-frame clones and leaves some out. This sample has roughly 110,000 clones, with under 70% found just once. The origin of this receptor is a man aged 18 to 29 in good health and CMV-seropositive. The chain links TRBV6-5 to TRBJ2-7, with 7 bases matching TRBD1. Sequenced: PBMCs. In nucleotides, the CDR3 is TGTGCCAGCAGACCCCCGACAGGGACCTACGAGCAGTACTTC. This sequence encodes CASRPPTGTYEQYF.